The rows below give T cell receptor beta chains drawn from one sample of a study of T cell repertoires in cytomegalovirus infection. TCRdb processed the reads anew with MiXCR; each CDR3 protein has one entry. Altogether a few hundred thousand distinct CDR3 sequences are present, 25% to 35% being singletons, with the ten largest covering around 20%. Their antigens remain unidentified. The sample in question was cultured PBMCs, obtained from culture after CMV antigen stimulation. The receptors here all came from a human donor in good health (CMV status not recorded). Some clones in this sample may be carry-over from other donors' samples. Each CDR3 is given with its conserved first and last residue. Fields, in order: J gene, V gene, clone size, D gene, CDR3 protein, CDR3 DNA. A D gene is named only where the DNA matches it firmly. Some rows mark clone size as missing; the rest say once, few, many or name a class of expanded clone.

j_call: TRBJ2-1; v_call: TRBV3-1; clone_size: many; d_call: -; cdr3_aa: CASSQFKRSRSYNEQFF; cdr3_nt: TGTGCCAGCAGCCAGTTTAAGCGGAGTAGGTCCTACAATGAGCAGTTCTTC
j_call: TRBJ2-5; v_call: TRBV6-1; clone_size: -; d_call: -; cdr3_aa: CASSDSGLNQETQYF; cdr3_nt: TGTGCCAGCAGCGACTCTGGACTAAATCAAGAGACCCAGTACTTC
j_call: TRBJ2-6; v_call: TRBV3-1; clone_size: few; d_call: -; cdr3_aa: CASSQQEPGANVLTF; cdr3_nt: TGTGCCAGCAGCCAACAAGAACCTGGGGCCAACGTCCTGACTTTC
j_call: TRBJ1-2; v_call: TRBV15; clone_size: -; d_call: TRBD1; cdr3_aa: CATSGRQGIYGYTF; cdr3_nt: TGTGCCACCAGCGGTCGACAGGGCATCTATGGCTACACCTTC
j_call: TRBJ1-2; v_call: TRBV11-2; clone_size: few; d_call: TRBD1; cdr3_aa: CASSPTGGGGYGYTF; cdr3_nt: TGTGCCAGCAGCCCCACAGGGGGCGGAGGCTATGGCTACACCTTC
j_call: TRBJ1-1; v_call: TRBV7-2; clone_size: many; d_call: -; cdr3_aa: CASSLVGRTEAFF; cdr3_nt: TGTGCCAGCAGCTTAGTCGGTAGGACGGAGGCTTTCTTT
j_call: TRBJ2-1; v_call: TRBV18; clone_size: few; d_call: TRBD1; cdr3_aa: CASSEQGTLDNEQFF; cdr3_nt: TGTGCCAGCTCTGAACAGGGGACGCTCGACAATGAGCAGTTCTTC
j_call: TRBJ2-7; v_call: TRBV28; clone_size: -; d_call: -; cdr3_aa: CASGGNYEQYF; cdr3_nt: TGTGCCAGCGGAGGGAACTACGAGCAGTACTTC
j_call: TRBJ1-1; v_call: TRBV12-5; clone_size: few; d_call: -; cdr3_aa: CASGFTGVTEAFF; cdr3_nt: TGTGCTAGTGGTTTTACGGGGGTCACTGAAGCTTTCTTT
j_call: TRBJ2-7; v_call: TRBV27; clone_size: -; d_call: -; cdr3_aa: CASSLRGSPEQYF; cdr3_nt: TGTGCCAGCAGTTTACGAGGCTCTCCCGAGCAGTACTTC
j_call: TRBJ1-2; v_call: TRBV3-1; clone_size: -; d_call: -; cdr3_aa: CASSQDSGYGYTF; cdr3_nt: TGTGCCAGCAGCCAGGACTCCGGCTATGGCTACACCTTC
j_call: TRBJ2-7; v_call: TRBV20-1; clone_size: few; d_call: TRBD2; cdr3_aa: CSARSPAGPSYEQYF; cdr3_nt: TGCAGTGCTAGATCCCCAGCGGGGCCATCCTACGAGCAGTACTTC
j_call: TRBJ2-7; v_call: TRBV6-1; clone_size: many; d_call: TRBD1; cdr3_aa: CARRDRGTAEQYF; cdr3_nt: TGTGCCAGGCGGGACAGGGGAACGGCCGAGCAGTACTTC
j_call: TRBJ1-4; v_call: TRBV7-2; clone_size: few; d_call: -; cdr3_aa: CASSPRIEKLFF; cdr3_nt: TGTGCCAGCAGCCCGCGGATCGAAAAACTGTTTTTT
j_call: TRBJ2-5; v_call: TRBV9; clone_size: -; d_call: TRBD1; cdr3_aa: CASSAQSQGGLEETQYF; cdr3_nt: TGTGCCAGCAGCGCCCAGTCACAGGGGGGCTTGGAAGAGACCCAGTACTTC
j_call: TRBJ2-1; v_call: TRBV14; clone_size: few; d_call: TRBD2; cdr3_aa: CASSQLAGEIYNEQFF; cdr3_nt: TGTGCCAGCAGCCAACTAGCGGGAGAGATTTACAATGAGCAGTTCTTC
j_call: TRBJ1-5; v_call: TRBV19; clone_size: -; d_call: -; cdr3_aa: CASSMIVNQPQHF; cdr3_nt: TGTGCCAGTAGTATGATTGTCAATCAGCCCCAGCATTTT
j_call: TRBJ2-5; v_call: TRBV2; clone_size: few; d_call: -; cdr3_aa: CASSESETQYF; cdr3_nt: TGTGCCAGCAGTGAAAGTGAGACCCAGTACTTC
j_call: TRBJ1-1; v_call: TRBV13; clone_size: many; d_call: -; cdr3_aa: CASSLGKRGEAFF; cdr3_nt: TGTGCCAGCAGCTTAGGGAAGCGGGGTGAAGCTTTCTTT
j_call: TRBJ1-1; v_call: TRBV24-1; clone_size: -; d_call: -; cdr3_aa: CATQTRNTEAFF; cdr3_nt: TGTGCCACCCAAACACGAAACACTGAAGCTTTCTTT
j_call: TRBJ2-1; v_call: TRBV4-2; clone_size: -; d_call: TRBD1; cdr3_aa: CASSLRPDRANEQFF; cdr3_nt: TGTGCCAGCAGCCTACGACCCGACAGGGCCAATGAGCAGTTCTTC
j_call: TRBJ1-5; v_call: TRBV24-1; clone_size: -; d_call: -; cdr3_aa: CATSDPPGPGRRGNQPQHF; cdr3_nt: TGTGCCACCAGTGATCCCCCTGGCCCGGGGCGGCGGGGCAATCAGCCCCAGCATTTT
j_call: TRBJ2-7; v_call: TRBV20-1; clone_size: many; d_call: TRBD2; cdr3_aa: CSASGGRSYEQYF; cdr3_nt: TGCAGTGCTAGTGGCGGGAGGAGCTACGAGCAGTACTTC
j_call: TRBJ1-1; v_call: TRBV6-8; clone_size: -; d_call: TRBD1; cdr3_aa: CASSYQQGHLNTEAFF; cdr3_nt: TGTGCCAGCAGTTACCAACAGGGGCACTTGAACACTGAAGCTTTCTTT
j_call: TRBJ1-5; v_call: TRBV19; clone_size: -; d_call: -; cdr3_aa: CASSPTRGEAPQHF; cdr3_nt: TGTGCCAGTAGCCCTACGAGGGGGGAGGCTCCCCAGCATTTT
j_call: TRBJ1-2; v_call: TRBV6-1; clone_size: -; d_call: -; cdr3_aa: CASSAGAAGRDGYTF; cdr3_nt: TGTGCCAGCAGTGCAGGGGCGGCAGGGAGGGATGGCTACACCTTC
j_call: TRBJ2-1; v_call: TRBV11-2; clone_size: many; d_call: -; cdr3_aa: CASSFYNEQFF; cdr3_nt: TGTGCCAGCAGCTTTTACAATGAGCAGTTCTTC
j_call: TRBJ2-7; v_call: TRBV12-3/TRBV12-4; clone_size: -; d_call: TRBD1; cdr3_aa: CASTTGGSYEQYF; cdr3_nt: TGTGCCAGCACCACAGGGGGTTCTTACGAGCAGTACTTC
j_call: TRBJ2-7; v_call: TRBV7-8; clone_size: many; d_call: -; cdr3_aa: CASSLEGSASYEQYF; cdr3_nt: TGTGCCAGCAGCTTAGAAGGGTCAGCGTCCTACGAGCAGTACTTC
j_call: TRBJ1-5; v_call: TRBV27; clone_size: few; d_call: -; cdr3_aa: CASSPLTGAYNQPQHF; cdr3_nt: TGTGCCAGCAGTCCCTTGACAGGCGCCTACAATCAGCCCCAGCATTTT
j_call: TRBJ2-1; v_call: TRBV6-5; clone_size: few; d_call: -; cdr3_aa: CASSYSWGRDNEQFF; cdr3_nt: TGTGCCAGCAGTTACTCCTGGGGGCGAGACAATGAGCAGTTCTTC
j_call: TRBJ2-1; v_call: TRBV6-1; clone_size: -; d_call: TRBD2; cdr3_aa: CASSVTPLAGGPNEQFF; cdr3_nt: TGTGCCAGCAGCGTTACTCCGCTAGCGGGGGGGCCAAATGAGCAGTTCTTC
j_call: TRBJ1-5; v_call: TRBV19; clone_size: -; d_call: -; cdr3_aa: CASSTIYRGPESQPQHF; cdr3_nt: TGTGCCAGTAGCACTATCTACCGGGGCCCGGAAAGTCAGCCCCAGCATTTT
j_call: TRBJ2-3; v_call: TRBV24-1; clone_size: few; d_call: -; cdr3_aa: CATSDLSSAGTQYF; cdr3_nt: TGTGCCACCAGTGATTTGAGCTCGGCCGGGACGCAGTATTTT
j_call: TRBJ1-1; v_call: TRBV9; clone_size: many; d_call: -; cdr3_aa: CASSVDMNTEAFF; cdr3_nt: TGTGCCAGCAGCGTAGATATGAACACTGAAGCTTTCTTT
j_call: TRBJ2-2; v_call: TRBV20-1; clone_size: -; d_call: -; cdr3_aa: CSASGAGLISGELFF; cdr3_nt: TGCAGTGCTAGCGGGGCGGGCTTAATATCCGGGGAGCTGTTTTTT
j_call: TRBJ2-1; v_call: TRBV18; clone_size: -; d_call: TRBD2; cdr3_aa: CASSPNAGLGSDEQFF; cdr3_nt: TGTGCCAGCTCCCCAAATGCGGGACTAGGGTCCGATGAGCAGTTCTTC
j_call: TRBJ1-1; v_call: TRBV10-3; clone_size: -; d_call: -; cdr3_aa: CAISEPSTMNAEAFF; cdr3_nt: TGTGCCATCAGTGAGCCATCGACAATGAATGCTGAAGCTTTCTTT
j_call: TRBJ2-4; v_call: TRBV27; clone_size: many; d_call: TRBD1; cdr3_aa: CASSFRQGAVNIQYF; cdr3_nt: TGTGCCAGCAGTTTCCGACAGGGGGCCGTCAACATTCAGTACTTC
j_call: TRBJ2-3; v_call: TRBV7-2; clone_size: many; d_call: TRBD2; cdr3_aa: CASSPGLGGDTQYF; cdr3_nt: TGTGCCAGCAGCCCCGGACTAGGAGGTGATACGCAGTATTTT
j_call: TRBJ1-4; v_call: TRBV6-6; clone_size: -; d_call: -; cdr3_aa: CASSLRQDMEKLFF; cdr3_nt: TGTGCCAGCAGTTTAAGACAGGATATGGAAAAACTGTTTTTT
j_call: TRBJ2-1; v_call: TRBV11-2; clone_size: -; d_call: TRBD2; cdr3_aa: CASSFASAGVYNEQFF; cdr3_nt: TGTGCCAGCAGCTTTGCGTCGGCGGGGGTATACAATGAGCAGTTCTTC
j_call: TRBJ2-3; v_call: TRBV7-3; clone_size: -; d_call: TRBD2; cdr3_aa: CASSTGTSRNTDTQYF; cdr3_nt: TGTGCCAGCAGCACCGGGACTAGCCGAAACACAGATACGCAGTATTTT
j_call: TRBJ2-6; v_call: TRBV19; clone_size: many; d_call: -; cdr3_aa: CASKSEGSGANVLTF; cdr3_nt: TGTGCCAGCAAGAGCGAGGGATCGGGGGCCAACGTCCTGACTTTC